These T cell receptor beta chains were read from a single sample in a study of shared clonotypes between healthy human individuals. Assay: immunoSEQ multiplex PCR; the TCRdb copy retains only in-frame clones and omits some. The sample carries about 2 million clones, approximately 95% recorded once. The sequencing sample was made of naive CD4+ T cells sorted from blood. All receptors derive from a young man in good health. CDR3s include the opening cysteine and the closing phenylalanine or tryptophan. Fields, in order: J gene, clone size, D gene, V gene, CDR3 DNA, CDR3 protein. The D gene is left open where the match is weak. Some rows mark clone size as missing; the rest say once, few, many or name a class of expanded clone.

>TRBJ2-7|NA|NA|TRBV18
TGTGCCAGCTCACCCTCAGGTTCCTACGAGCAGTACTTC
CASSPSGSYEQYF
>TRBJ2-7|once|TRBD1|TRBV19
TGTGCCAGTAGTAATCACCCGGGACAGGCCACCTACGAGCAGTACTTC
CASSNHPGQATYEQYF
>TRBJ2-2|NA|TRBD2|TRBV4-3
TGCGCCAGCAGCGAGGGGGCAGCGGGAGGGCTGAGCGGGGAGCTGTTTTTT
CASSEGAAGGLSGELFF
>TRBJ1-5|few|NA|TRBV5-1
TGCGCCAGCAGCTTGGGAGGGAGCAATCAGCCCCAGCATTTT
CASSLGGSNQPQHF
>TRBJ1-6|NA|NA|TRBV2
TGTGCCAGCAGTATTGGGGACGGTCTGGGCCTCCACTTT
CASSIGDGLGLHF
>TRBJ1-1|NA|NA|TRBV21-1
TGTGCCAGCAGCAAATCTGACAGGGGCCCGAAATTTGAAGCTTTCTTT
CASSKSDRGPKFEAFF
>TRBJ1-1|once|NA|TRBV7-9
TGTGCCAGCAATGAGAACACTGAAGCTTTCTTT
CASNENTEAFF
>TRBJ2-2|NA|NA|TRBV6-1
TGTGCCAGCAGTCAGACATCGAACACCGGGGAGCTGTTTTTT
CASSQTSNTGELFF
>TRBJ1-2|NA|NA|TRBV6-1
TGTGCCAGCAGTGAAGCGCTTCGGGGAGATGGCTACACCTTC
CASSEALRGDGYTF
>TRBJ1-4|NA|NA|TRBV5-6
TGTGCCAGCAGCTTGGCAGGGGTGGACGAAAAACTGTTTTTT
CASSLAGVDEKLFF
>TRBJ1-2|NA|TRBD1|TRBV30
TGTGCCTGGAGAGGACAGGATCGAGACTATGGCTACACCTTC
CAWRGQDRDYGYTF
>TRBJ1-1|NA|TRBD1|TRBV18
TGTGCCAGCTCACCTGGGACAGAAACTGAAGCTTTCTTT
CASSPGTETEAFF
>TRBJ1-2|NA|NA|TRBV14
TGTGCCAGCAGCCTGGCAGGGTCGGGGAACTATGGCTACACCTTC
CASSLAGSGNYGYTF
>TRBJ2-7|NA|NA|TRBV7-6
TGTGCCAGCAGCTTAGAAAACGAGCAGTACTTC
CASSLENEQYF
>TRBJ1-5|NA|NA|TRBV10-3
TGTGCCATCAGTGATTCGCCATTCAATCAGCCCCAGCATTTT
CAISDSPFNQPQHF
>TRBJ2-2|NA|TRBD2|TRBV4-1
TGCGCCAGCAGCCAAGCGTCGTCTAGCGGACCTTGGACCGGGGAGCTGTTTTTT
CASSQASSSGPWTGELFF
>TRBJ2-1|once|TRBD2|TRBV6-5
TGTGCCAGCAGTTACCCGGGGGGACTTTACAATGAGCAGTTCTTC
CASSYPGGLYNEQFF
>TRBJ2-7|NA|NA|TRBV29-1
TGCAGCGTTTCCGGGAGTACCACCTACGAGCAGTACTTC
CSVSGSTTYEQYF
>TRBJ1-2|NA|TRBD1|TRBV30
TGTGCCTGGAGTGTACCCCCGGACAGGTGGTATGGCTACACCTTC
CAWSVPPDRWYGYTF
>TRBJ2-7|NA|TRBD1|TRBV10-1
TGCGCCAGCAGTAAAGGGACAGGGGCCTACGAGCAGTACTTC
CASSKGTGAYEQYF
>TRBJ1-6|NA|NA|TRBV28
TGTGCCAGCAGTGGGACGTTCCCGGACCCCCTCCACTTT
CASSGTFPDPLHF
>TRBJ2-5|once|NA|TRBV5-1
TGCGCCAGCAGCTTACGGGTTCAAGAGACCCAGTACTTC
CASSLRVQETQYF
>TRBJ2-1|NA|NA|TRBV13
TGTGCCAGCAGCTTAGCCAGACTAGAAAGGCAGTTCTTC
CASSLARLERQFF
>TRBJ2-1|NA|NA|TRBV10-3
TGTGCCATCGGCAGAAGGTCAGATAGTTACAATGAGCAGTTCTTC
CAIGRRSDSYNEQFF
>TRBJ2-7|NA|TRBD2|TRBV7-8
TGTGCCAGCAGCTTCCGGACTAGCGGCTACGAGCAGTACTTC
CASSFRTSGYEQYF
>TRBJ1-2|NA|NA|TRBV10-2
TGCGCCAGCAGTGGACAGGCCTATGGCTACACCTTC
CASSGQAYGYTF
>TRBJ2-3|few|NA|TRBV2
TGTGCCAGCAGGGACAACACAGATACGCAGTATTTT
CASRDNTDTQYF
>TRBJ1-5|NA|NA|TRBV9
TGTGCCAGCAGCGTAGGAAGCGGTCGCGGGGGGTCTCAGCCCCAGCATTTT
CASSVGSGRGGSQPQHF
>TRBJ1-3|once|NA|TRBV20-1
TGCAGCACAGGCCGCGGAAACACCATATATTTT
CSTGRGNTIYF
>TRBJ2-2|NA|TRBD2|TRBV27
TGTGCCAGCAGTTTAGAACGGCAAGCTAGCGGTAACACCGGGGAGCTGTTTTTT
CASSLERQASGNTGELFF
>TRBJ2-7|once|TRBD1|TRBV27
TGTGCCAGCCGACCAGGACAGGCCTACGAGCAGTACTTC
CASRPGQAYEQYF